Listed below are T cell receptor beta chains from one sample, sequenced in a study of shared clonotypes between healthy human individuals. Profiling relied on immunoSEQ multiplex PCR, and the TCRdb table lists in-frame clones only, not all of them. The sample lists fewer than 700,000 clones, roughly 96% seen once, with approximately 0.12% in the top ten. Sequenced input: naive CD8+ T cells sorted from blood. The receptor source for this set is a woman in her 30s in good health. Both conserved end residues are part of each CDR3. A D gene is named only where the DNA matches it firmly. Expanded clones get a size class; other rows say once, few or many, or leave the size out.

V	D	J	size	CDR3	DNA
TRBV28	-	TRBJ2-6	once	CASSYPGRGGPGANVLTF	TGTGCCAGCAGCTACCCGGGCAGGGGGGGGCCTGGGGCCAACGTCCTGACTTTC
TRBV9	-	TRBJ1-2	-	CASSVAEGFGYTF	TGTGCCAGCAGCGTAGCTGAGGGTTTCGGCTACACCTTC
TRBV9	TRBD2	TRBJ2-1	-	CASSLGAGRAYYNEQFF	TGTGCCAGCAGCCTGGGGGCCGGGAGGGCCTACTACAATGAGCAGTTCTTC
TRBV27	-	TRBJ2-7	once	CASNWGAGLPHEQYF	TGTGCCAGCAACTGGGGTGCGGGCCTACCCCACGAGCAGTACTTC
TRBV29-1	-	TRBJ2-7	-	CSVAGAGVLSYEQYF	TGCAGCGTCGCCGGGGCAGGGGTCCTCTCCTACGAGCAGTACTTC
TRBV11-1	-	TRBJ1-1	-	CASSLGRLNTEAFF	TGTGCCAGCAGCCTCGGGAGATTGAACACTGAAGCTTTCTTT
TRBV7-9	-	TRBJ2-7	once	CASSLFANEQYF	TGTGCCAGCAGCTTATTCGCGAACGAGCAGTACTTC
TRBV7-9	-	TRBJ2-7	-	CASIGENGYEQYF	TGTGCCAGCATCGGGGAGAACGGGTACGAGCAGTACTTC
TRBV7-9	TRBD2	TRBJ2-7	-	CASSFAVGRADYEQYF	TGTGCCAGCAGCTTTGCCGTAGGGAGGGCGGACTACGAGCAGTACTTC
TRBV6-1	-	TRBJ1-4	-	CASRYGGWEKLFF	TGTGCCAGCAGATACGGGGGTTGGGAAAAACTGTTTTTT
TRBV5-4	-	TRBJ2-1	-	CASSYGGGEQFF	TGTGCCAGCAGTTACGGAGGAGGCGAGCAGTTCTTC
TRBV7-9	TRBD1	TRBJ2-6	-	CASSPSFRDRHSGANVLTF	TGTGCCAGCAGCCCTTCTTTCCGGGACAGGCACTCTGGGGCCAACGTCCTGACTTTC
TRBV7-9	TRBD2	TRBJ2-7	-	CASSPASLAGGPMNEQYF	TGTGCCAGCAGCCCAGCGAGTCTAGCGGGAGGGCCTATGAACGAGCAGTACTTC
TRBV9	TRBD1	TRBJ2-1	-	CASSDNLPGQGFVHEQFF	TGTGCCAGCAGCGACAATCTCCCGGGACAGGGTTTCGTACATGAGCAGTTCTTC
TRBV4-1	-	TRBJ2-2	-	CASSLHSSRRNTGELFF	TGCGCCAGCAGCCTACACAGCAGCAGGAGGAACACCGGGGAGCTGTTTTTT
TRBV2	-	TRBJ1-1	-	CASQNTEAFF	TGTGCCAGCCAGAACACTGAAGCTTTCTTT
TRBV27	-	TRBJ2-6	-	CASSKTVTGANVLTF	TGTGCCAGCAGTAAAACGGTTACTGGGGCCAACGTCCTGACTTTC
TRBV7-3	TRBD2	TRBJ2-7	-	CASGTPQGLAGNLGRANEQYF	TGTGCCAGCGGAACGCCCCAGGGACTAGCGGGAAATCTGGGTCGTGCTAACGAGCAGTACTTC
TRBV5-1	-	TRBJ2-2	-	CASRPGTGPTGELFF	TGCGCCAGCAGACCCGGAACAGGGCCTACCGGGGAGCTGTTTTTT